Listed here are 15 T cell receptor beta chains from one sample, sequenced in a study of neurological immune-mediated disorders. MiXCR, applied by TCRdb to the 5' RACE reads, yields one record per CDR3 protein. The sample lists 80,000 or so distinct CDR3 sequences; around 9.9% were seen once. Specimen: PBMCs. These receptors were collected from a man in his fifties in good health.

This clonotype has at least ten counts. The chain couples TRBV7-3 to TRBJ2-1; D is unresolved. V shed 4 bases and J shed 1 base, with 8 bases lying between them. Germline CDR1 reads SGHTA; CDR2 reads FQGTGA. CDR3 length equals 14 residues. CDR3 in amino acids: CASSSVSSYNEQFF. The CDR3 DNA is TGTGCCAGCAGCTCCGTTTCTTCCTACAATGAGCAGTTCTTC.

This clonotype was picked up many times. The gene calls are TRBV5-1 and TRBJ2-2; TRBD1 matches 8 bases. CDR3 length equals 15 residues. Germline CDR1 reads SGHRS; CDR2 reads YFSETQ. Unmatched junction bases numbered 6, after V lost 7 bases and J lost 1 base. This chain's CDR3 is CASGTGGKNTGELFF. CDR3 sequence (DNA): TGCGCCAGCGGGACAGGAGGAAAGAACACCGGGGAGCTGTTTTTT.

This clonotype was seen ten or more times. The chain couples TRBV7-2 to TRBJ2-3; 9 bases match TRBD2. The CDR3 has 15 amino acids. In germline, CDR1 is SGHTA, CDR2 FQGNSA. V dropped 4 bases and J dropped 4; count of bases not matched to a gene: 6. Here the CDR3 reads CASSWRGGLADTQYF. CDR3 coding DNA: TGTGCCAGCAGCTGGCGGGGGGGTTTGGCAGATACGCAGTATTTT.

Many counts were recorded for this clonotype. V and J are TRBV3-1 and TRBJ2-6; D is perhaps TRBD2 (5 bases). V dropped 4 bases and J dropped 1 base, with 17 bases sitting between them. The V gene's germline CDR1 is LGHDT and CDR2 YNNKEL (reference sequence). The CDR3 consists of 18 residues. This CDR3 is CASSPTGKGSSGANVLTF. The CDR3 DNA sequence: TGTGCCAGCAGCCCCACCGGGAAAGGATCGTCTGGGGCCAACGTCCTGACTTTC.

This clonotype was seen many times. V is TRBV25-1 and J is TRBJ2-7; no definite D call. Trimming cost V 3 bases and J 0 bases, with 12 bases left between them. CDR3 length: 15 residues. Germline V CDR1 and CDR2: MGHDK, SYGVNS. The CDR3, as DNA: TGTGCCAGCAGTGACCCCGGGTTGGGCTCCTACGAGCAGTACTTC. Amino acid sequence: CASSDPGLGSYEQYF.

This clonotype came up many times. The CDR3 region is CASSPSGIGTDTQYF. CDR3 DNA: TGTGCCAGCAGCCCAAGCGGGATAGGCACAGATACGCAGTATTTT. The V call is TRBV11-2, the J call TRBJ2-3; TRBD2 matches 7 bases. CDR1 is SGHAT and CDR2 is FQNNGV in the germline V gene. The CDR3 has 15 amino acids. With 5 bases clipped from V and 1 base from J, the junction kept 6 bases outside the gene matches. Together with reference TRBV11-2 and TRBJ2-3, the CDR3 gives the full variable domain: EAGVAQSPRYKIIEKRQSVAFWCNPISGHATLYWYQQILGQGPKLLIQFQNNGVVDDSQLPKDRFSAERLKGVDSTLKIQPAKLEDSAVYLCASSPSGIGTDTQYFGPGTRLTVL.

Remarks on this clonotype: One base away lies a much larger clone, so this may be a sequencing read error. The gene calls are TRBV18 and TRBJ1-6; D unresolved. Germline-derived CDR1 and CDR2 are KGHSH and LQKENI. The CDR3 is 15 amino acids. With 3 bases removed from V and 5 bases from J, the gap between germline ends came to 11 bases. CDR3 nucleotides: TGTGCCAGCTCACCCCGGGAAAGTGATAATTCACCCCTCCACTTT. It translates to CASSPRESDNSPLHF.

V and J are TRBV28 and TRBJ2-1; tentatively, D is TRBD1 (5 bases). The CDR3 consists of 17 residues. The V gene lost 3 bases and the J gene lost 3 bases, with 18 bases spanning the gap. The V gene's germline CDR1 is MDHEN and CDR2 SYDVKM. The CDR3 DNA is TGTGCCAGCAGTTTGATAAAAGGGGTCGGTGGCTACAATGAGCAGTTCTTC. Translating gives CASSLIKGVGGYNEQFF.

This clonotype appeared many times. The DNA for the CDR3 is TGCGCCAGCAGCTCCGGGACTAGCGAAGAGACCCAGTACTTC. Protein: CASSSGTSEETQYF. The V gene is TRBV5-1, the J gene TRBJ2-5; 10 bases align to TRBD2. This CDR3 is 14 amino acids long. Per germline, CDR1 SGHRS and CDR2 YFSETQ. Losses at the gene ends were 3 bases for V and 3 bases for J; bases not matched to a gene: 2. The full variable domain, rest sourced from reference TRBV5-1 and TRBJ2-5, is KAGVTQTPRYLIKTRGQQVTLSCSPISGHRSVSWYQQTPGQGLQFLFEYFSETQRNKGNFPGRFSGRQFSNSRSEMNVSTLELGDSALYLCASSSGTSEETQYFGPGTRLLVL.

The chain combines TRBV18 with TRBJ1-4; D might be TRBD1 (5 bases). The germline V gene encodes CDR1 KGHSH and CDR2 LQKENI. The CDR3 loop spans 15 amino acids. V gave up 4 bases and J gave up 7 bases, with 16 bases separating them. This chain's CDR3 is CASSLKARDFEKLFF. Written as DNA, the CDR3 is TGTGCCAGCTCACTAAAGGCCAGGGACTTTGAAAAACTGTTTTTT.

The sample holds many counts of this clonotype. The genes are TRBV7-2 and TRBJ2-1; 11 bases fit TRBD2. This CDR3 is 15 amino acids long. CDR1 SGHTA and CDR2 FQGNSA come from the germline V gene. Germline trimming cut 6 bases from V and 6 bases from J; bases unmatched to any gene: 7. In nucleotides, the CDR3 is TGTGCCAGCAGGACCAGCACTAGCGGGGGCAATGAGCAGTTCTTC. This translates into CASRTSTSGGNEQFF.

This chain uses TRBV5-1 with TRBJ2-1; D assignment may be TRBD1 or TRBD2 (5 bases each). The CDR3 has 16 amino acids. V was trimmed by 8 bases and J by 7 bases, leaving 25 bases between them. Looked up from germline, CDR1 is SGHRS and CDR2 is YFSETQ. The CDR3 nucleotides read TGCGCCAGTAGCCCAACGAGAGGGGTCACACGAAATGAGCAGTTCTTC. Residues: CASSPTRGVTRNEQFF.

Many counts were recorded for this clonotype. The V and J genes are TRBV10-3 and TRBJ2-1; 8 bases agree with TRBD2. CDR3 length: 13 residues. Germline CDR1 is ENHRY and CDR2 is SYGVKD. J was trimmed by 10 bases and V by 6 bases; bases with no gene match: 8. Here the CDR3 reads CAIRVAGTYEQFF. CDR3 DNA: TGTGCCATCAGGGTAGCGGGAACGTACGAGCAGTTCTTC.

This clonotype was observed at least ten times. V is TRBV30 and J is TRBJ2-1; D gene ambiguous. CDR3 length equals 13 residues. V lost 4 bases, J lost 0 bases, and 7 bases lay in between. Germline V gene data show CDR1 as GTSNPN and CDR2 as SVGIG (reference sequence). CDR3: CAWNRNSYNEQFF. CDR3 nucleotide sequence: TGTGCCTGGAATAGGAACTCCTACAATGAGCAGTTCTTC.

This clonotype has a handful of counts. CDR3 coding DNA: TGTGCCAGCAGCCTCGGGAGGGCGAACACCGGGGAGCTGTTTTTT. Its protein is CASSLGRANTGELFF. V and J are TRBV7-2 and TRBJ2-2, with 8 positions matching TRBD2. Germline CDR1 and CDR2: SGHTA and FQGNSA. This CDR3 region has 15 residues. Germline trimming cut 5 bases from V and 0 bases from J; bases unmatched to any gene: 2.